Listed below are T cell receptor beta chains from one sample, sequenced in a study of cytomegalovirus exposure and HLA in healthy donors. Measured with immunoSEQ multiplex PCR; TCRdb has only the in-frame clones, and not every one. This sample yields 90,000 to 100,000 clones, of which about 77% are seen a single time; around 4.5% belongs to the top ten. What was sequenced was PBMCs. The receptors come from a woman aged 40 to 50 in good health and CMV-seronegative. The CDR3 runs from the conserved cysteine through the conserved F or W. Each record gives: D gene, V gene, CDR3 length, J gene, clone size, CDR3 DNA, CDR3 protein. The D gene is left open where the match is weak. For some rows the clone size is stated as once, few or many, or as a class when expanded; others skip it.

>-|TRBV12-2|12|TRBJ1-2|-
TGTGCAAGTCGCTTCTCTCCGGGGTTTGTCACCTTC
CASRFSPGFVTF
>-|TRBV28|17|TRBJ1-6|-
TGTGCCAGCAGTTTTCCAGTGGGGAGCTCCTATAATTCACCCCTCCACTTT
CASSFPVGSSYNSPLHF
>TRBD1|TRBV7-2|16|TRBJ2-7|-
TGTGCCAGCAGCTTCTCCGGGACAGGTTTCCCCTACGAGCAGTACTTC
CASSFSGTGFPYEQYF
>TRBD2|TRBV6-5|15|TRBJ2-5|-
TGTGCCAGCAGTTATGATGGCGGGGGGGCCGGTACCCAGTACTTC
CASSYDGGGAGTQYF
>-|TRBV7-9|14|TRBJ1-1|-
TGTGCCAGCAGCCAACCTAGTGAGTTCACTGAAGCTTTCTTT
CASSQPSEFTEAFF
>-|TRBV5-1|15|TRBJ1-1|-
TGCGCCAGCAGCTGGGGAGACCCCCCAAGGACTGAAGCTTTCTTT
CASSWGDPPRTEAFF
>-|TRBV4-2|15|TRBJ2-7|-
TGTGCCAGCAGCCAAGATGGGGGGAGCTCCTACGAGCAGTACTTC
CASSQDGGSSYEQYF
>-|TRBV4-3|16|TRBJ1-1|-
TGCGCCAGCAGCCAAGACTTTCAGGGGCGACTCGCTGAAGCTTTCTTT
CASSQDFQGRLAEAFF
>TRBD1|TRBV7-2|14|TRBJ1-4|-
TGTGCCAGCAGCCCGGGACAGCAAAATGAAAAACTGTTTTTT
CASSPGQQNEKLFF
>-|TRBV18|16|TRBJ2-4|few
TGTGCCAGCTCACCTAGGACACTTGAAGCCAAAAACATTCAGTACTTC
CASSPRTLEAKNIQYF
>-|TRBV5-1|14|TRBJ1-1|few
TGCGCCAGCAGCTTGGGGGCTATGAACACTGAAGCTTTCTTT
CASSLGAMNTEAFF
>TRBD1|TRBV4-2|14|TRBJ1-1|once
TGTGCCAGCAGCCATTTACAGGGGGTCTCTGAAGCTTTCTTT
CASSHLQGVSEAFF
>-|TRBV5-4|13|TRBJ1-2|-
TGTGCCAGCAGTAATACACCTTTCTATGGCTACACCTTC
CASSNTPFYGYTF
>-|TRBV19|14|TRBJ1-2|few
TGTGCCAGTAGTAAAGATCAGGGTCCGAGTGGCTACACCTTC
CASSKDQGPSGYTF
>-|TRBV6-4|14|TRBJ1-1|once
TGTGCCAGCAGTCCTTCCCCGGGGAACACTGAAGCTTTCTTT
CASSPSPGNTEAFF
>TRBD1|TRBV9|15|TRBJ1-4|-
TGTGCCAGCAGCGTAGTTCAGGGGGGCAATGAAAAACTGTTTTTT
CASSVVQGGNEKLFF
>-|TRBV6-5|13|TRBJ1-1|-
TGTGCCAGCAGTTACAGAGCGAACACTGAAGCTTTCTTT
CASSYRANTEAFF
>TRBD1|TRBV16|16|TRBJ1-6|few
TGTGCCAGCAGCCGACCGGGACAGGGGACTAATTCACCCCTCCACTTT
CASSRPGQGTNSPLHF
>-|TRBV19|13|TRBJ1-5|-
TGTGCCAGTAGTATACAGAGCAATCAGCCCCAGCATTTT
CASSIQSNQPQHF
>-|TRBV27|14|TRBJ1-1|-
TGTGCCAGCAGCTACGCCCGCCCGAACACTGAAGCTTTCTTT
CASSYARPNTEAFF
>-|TRBV4-1|17|TRBJ1-3|few
TGCGCCAGCAGCCAAGAGGGGCCGGATGTTAGCGGCGACACCATATATTTT
CASSQEGPDVSGDTIYF
>TRBD1|TRBV7-6|16|TRBJ1-5|once
TGTGCCAGCAGCTCCGGACAGGGGATTAGCAATCAGCCCCAGCATTTT
CASSSGQGISNQPQHF